This T cell receptor (beta chain) was retrieved from a study of blood T cell repertoires in COVID-19. Study details: The United States, Italy and Spain were the sources of the acute and convalescent COVID-19 samples.

Original processing methods: By means of reference gene primer amplification, nucleated cell counts were estimated. Assay used: immunoSEQ multiplex PCR; TCRdb lists only in-frame clones, some missing. V, J and clone size reflect that table, while D and trimming were determined from the DNA. The table has about 140,000 clones, 88% seen once. This CDR3 has 17 amino acids. Germline V gene data show CDR1 as SGDLS and CDR2 as YYNGEE. The germline V and J ends were trimmed by 1 base and 0 bases, with 14 bases remaining between them. This receptor was identified in a human donor in a cohort sampled during active COVID-19. V and J are TRBV9 and TRBJ1-3; D is undetermined. Sequencing input: peripheral blood. CDR3 sequence reads: CASSVQDSSSSGNTIYF. CDR3 nucleotides: TGTGCCAGCAGCGTACAAGACTCATCTTCCTCTGGAAACACCATATATTTT. The whole variable domain, remainder taken from reference TRBV9 and TRBJ1-3, is DSGVTQTPKHLITATGQRVTLRCSPRSGDLSVYWYQQSLDQGLQFLIQYYNGEERAKGNILERFSAQQFPDLHSELNLSSLELGDSALYFCASSVQDSSSSGNTIYFGEGSWLTVV.